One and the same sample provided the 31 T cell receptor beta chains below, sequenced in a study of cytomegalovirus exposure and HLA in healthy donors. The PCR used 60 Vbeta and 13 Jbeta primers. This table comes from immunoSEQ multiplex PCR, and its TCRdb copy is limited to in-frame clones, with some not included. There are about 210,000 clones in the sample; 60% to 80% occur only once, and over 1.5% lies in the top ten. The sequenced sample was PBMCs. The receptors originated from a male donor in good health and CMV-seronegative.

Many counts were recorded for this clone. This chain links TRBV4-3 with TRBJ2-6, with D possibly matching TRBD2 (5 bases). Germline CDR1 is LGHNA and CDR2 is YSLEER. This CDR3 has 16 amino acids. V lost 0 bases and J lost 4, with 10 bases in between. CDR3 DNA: TGCGCCAGCAGCCAAGATGAGGGTACCGGGGCCAACGTCCTGACTTTC. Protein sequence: CASSQDEGTGANVLTF.

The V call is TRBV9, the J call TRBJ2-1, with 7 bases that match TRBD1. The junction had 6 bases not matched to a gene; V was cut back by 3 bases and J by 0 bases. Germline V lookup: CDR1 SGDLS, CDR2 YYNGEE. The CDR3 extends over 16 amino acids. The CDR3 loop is CASSADPGGSYNEQFF. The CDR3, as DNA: TGTGCCAGCAGCGCCGATCCAGGGGGCTCCTACAATGAGCAGTTCTTC. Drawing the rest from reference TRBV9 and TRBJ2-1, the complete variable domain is DSGVTQTPKHLITATGQRVTLRCSPRSGDLSVYWYQQSLDQGLQFLIQYYNGEERAKGNILERFSAQQFPDLHSELNLSSLELGDSALYFCASSADPGGSYNEQFFGPGTRLTVL.

This CDR3 is CASARDSRSGNTIYF. CDR3 in DNA: TGTGCTAGTGCCAGGGACAGTCGCTCTGGAAACACCATATATTTT. The rearrangement links TRBV12-5 to TRBJ1-3, with TRBD1 matching 7 bases. CDR1 is LGHNT, CDR2 FRNRAP, per germline. The CDR3 is made up of 15 amino acids. The V segment lost 7 bases and the J segment 0 bases; nucleotides outside the gene matches: 6.

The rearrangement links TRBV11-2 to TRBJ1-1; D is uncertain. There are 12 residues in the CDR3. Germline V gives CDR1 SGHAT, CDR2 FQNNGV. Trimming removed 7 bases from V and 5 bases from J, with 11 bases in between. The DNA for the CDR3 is TGTGCCAGCACCATCGGGAGGACTGAAGCTTTCTTT. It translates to CASTIGRTEAFF.

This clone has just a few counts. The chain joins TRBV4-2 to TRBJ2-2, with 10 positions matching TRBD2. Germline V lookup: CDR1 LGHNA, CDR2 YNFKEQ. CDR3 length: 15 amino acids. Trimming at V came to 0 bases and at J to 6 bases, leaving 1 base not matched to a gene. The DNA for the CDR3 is TGTGCCAGCAGCCAAGAAGCGGGGGGGCCCGGGGAGCTGTTTTTT. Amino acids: CASSQEAGGPGELFF.

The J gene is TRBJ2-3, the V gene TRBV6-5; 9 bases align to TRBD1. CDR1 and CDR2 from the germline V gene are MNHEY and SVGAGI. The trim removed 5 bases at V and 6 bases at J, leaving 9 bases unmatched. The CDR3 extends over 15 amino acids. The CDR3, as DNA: TGTGCCAGCAGTCAACAGGGGGCGCCGGTTGATACGCAGTATTTT. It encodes CASSQQGAPVDTQYF.

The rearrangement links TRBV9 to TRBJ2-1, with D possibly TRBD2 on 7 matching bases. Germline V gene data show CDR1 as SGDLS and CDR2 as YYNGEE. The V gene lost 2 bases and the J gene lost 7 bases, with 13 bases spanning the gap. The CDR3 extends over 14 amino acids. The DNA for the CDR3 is TGTGCCAGCAGCGTTAGGGGGGGGTGGAATGAGCAGTTCTTC. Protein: CASSVRGGWNEQFF.

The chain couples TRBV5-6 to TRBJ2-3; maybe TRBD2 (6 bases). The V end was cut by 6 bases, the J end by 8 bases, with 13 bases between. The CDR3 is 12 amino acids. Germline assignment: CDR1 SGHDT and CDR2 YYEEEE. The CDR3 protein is CASTLVEGTQYF. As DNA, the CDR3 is TGTGCCAGCACCCTAGTGGAGGGTACGCAGTATTTT.

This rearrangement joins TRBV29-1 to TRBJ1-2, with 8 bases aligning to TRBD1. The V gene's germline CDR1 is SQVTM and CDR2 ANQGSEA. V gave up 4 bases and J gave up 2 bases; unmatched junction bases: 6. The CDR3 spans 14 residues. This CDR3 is CSVAGRGLNYGYTF. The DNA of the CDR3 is TGCAGCGTTGCCGGCAGGGGGCTAAACTATGGCTACACCTTC.

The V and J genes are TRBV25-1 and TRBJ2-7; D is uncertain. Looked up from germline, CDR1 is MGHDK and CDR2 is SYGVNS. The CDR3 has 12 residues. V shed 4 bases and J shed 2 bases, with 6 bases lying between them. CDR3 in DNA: TGTGCCAGCAGTGTTGCAGCCTACGAGCAGTACTTC. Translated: CASSVAAYEQYF.

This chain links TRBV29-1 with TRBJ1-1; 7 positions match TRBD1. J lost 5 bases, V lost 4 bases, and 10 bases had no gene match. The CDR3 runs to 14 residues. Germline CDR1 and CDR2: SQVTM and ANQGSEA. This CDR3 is CSVATGAPRTEAFF. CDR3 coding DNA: TGCAGCGTTGCAACAGGGGCCCCGAGGACTGAAGCTTTCTTT.

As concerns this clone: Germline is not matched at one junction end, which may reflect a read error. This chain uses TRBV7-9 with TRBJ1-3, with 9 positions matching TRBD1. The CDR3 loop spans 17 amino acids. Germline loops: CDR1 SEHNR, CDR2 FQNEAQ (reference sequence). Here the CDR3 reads CSSSNNRDREPGNTIYF. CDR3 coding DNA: TGTTCCAGCAGTAATAACCGGGACAGGGAACCTGGAAACACCATATATTTT. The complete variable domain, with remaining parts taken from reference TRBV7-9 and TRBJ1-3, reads DTGVSQNPRHKITKRGQNVTFRCDPISEHNRLYWYRQTLGQGPEFLTYFQNEAQLEKSRLLSDRFSAERPKGSFSTLEIQRTEQGDSAMYLCSSSNNRDREPGNTIYFGEGSWLTVV.

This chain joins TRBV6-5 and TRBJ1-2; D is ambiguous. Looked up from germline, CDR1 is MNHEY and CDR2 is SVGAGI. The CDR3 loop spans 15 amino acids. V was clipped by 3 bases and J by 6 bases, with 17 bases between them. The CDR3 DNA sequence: TGTGCCAGCAGTTATAATGGACTAAACCTGGATGGCTACACCTTC. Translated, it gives CASSYNGLNLDGYTF.

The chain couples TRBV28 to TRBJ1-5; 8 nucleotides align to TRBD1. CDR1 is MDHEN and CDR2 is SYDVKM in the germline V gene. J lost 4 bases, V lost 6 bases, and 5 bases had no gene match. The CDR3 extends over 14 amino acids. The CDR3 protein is CASRGQEGNQPQHF. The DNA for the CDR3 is TGTGCCAGCAGGGGACAGGAGGGGAATCAGCCCCAGCATTTT.

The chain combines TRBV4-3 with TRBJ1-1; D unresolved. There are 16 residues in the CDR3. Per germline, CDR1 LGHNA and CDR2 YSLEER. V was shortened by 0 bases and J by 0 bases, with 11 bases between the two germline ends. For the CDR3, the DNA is TGCGCCAGCAGCCAAGATCTACAGAAAGTGAACACTGAAGCTTTCTTT. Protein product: CASSQDLQKVNTEAFF.

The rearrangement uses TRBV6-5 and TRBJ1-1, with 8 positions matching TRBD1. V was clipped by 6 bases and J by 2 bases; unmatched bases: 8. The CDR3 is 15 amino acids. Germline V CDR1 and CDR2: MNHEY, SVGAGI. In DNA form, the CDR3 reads TGTGCCAGCAGCCCGACAGGGGTGGGAAACACTGAAGCTTTCTTT. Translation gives CASSPTGVGNTEAFF.

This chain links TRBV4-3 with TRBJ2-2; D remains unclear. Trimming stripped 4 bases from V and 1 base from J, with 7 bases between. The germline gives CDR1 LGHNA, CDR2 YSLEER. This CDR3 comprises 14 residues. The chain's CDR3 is CASSRAGNTGELFF. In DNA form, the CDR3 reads TGCGCCAGCAGCCGAGCAGGGAACACCGGGGAGCTGTTTTTT.

The CDR3 loop is CASRGTGDSPLHF. The CDR3 DNA follows: TGTGCCAGCAGGGGGACAGGCGATTCACCCCTCCACTTT. The J gene is TRBJ1-6, the V gene TRBV6-5, with 8 nucleotides matching TRBD1. V gave up 6 bases and J gave up 8 bases; unmatched junction bases: 3. The CDR3 loop spans 13 amino acids. In germline, CDR1 is MNHEY, CDR2 SVGAGI.

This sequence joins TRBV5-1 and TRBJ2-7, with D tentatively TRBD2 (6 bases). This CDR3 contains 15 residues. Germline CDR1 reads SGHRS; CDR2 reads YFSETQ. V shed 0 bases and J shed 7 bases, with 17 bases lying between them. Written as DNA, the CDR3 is TGCGCCAGCAGCTTGGAACTAGCTCCCCACTGGGAGCAGTACTTC. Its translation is CASSLELAPHWEQYF.

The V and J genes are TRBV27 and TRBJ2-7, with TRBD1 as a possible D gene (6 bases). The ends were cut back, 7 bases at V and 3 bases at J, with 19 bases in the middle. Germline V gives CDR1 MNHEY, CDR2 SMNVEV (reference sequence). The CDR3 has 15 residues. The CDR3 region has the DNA TGTGCCAGCATCCTACATTTGGGACAAAGCTACGAGCAGTACTTC. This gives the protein CASILHLGQSYEQYF.

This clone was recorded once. The CDR3, as DNA: TGCGCCAGCAGCCAAGACGGGGAAGAGGGTTCACCCCTCCACTTT. Protein product: CASSQDGEEGSPLHF. The J gene is TRBJ1-6, the V gene TRBV4-3; D gene uncertain. Germline CDR1 is LGHNA and CDR2 is YSLEER. This CDR3 comprises 15 residues. V was shortened by 0 bases and J by 9 bases, with 12 bases between the two germline ends.

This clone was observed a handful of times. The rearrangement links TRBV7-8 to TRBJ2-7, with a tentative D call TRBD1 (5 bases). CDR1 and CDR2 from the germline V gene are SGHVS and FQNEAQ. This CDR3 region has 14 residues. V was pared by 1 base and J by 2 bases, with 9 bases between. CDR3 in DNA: TGTGCCAGCAGCTTAGTACAGGTGGCCTACGAGCAGTACTTC. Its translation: CASSLVQVAYEQYF.

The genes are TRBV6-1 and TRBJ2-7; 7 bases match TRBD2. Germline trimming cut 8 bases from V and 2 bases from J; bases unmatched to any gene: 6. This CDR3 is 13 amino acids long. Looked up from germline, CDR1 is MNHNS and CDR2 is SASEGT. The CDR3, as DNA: TGTGCCAGCGAGCGGGGAGGGACCTACGAGCAGTACTTC. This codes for CASERGGTYEQYF.

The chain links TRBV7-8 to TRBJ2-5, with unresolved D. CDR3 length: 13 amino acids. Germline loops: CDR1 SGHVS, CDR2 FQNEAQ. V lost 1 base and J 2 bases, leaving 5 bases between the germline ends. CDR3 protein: CASSLGAQETQYF. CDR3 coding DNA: TGTGCCAGCAGCTTAGGGGCGCAAGAGACCCAGTACTTC.

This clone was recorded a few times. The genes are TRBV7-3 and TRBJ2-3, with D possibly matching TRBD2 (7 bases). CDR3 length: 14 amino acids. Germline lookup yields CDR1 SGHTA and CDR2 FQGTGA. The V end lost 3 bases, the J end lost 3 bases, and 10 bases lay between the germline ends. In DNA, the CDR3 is TGTGCCAGCAGCTTTAGGGGGGGTACAGATACGCAGTATTTT. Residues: CASSFRGGTDTQYF.

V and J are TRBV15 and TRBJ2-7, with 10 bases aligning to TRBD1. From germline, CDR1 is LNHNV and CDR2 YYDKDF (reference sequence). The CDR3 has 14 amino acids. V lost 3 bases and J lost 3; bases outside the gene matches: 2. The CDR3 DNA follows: TGTGCCACCAGCAGGGACAGGGGGTACTACGAGCAGTACTTC. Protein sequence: CATSRDRGYYEQYF.

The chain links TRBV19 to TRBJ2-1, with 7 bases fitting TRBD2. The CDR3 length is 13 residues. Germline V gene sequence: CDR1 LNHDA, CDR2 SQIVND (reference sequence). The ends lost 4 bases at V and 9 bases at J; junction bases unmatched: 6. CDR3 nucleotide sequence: TGTGCCAGTAGTAGCGGGAGTGGGGGTGAGCAGTTCTTC. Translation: CASSSGSGGEQFF.

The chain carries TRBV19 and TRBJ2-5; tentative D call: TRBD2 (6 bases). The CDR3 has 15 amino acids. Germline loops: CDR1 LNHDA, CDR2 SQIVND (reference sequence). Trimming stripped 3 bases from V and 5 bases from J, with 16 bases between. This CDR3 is CASSIPGRQRETQYF. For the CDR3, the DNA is TGTGCCAGTAGTATTCCCGGGAGACAAAGGGAGACCCAGTACTTC. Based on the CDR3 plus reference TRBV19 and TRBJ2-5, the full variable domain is DGGITQSPKYLFRKEGQNVTLSCEQNLNHDAMYWYRQDPGQGLRLIYYSQIVNDFQKGDIAEGYSVSREKKESFPLTVTSAQKNPTAFYLCASSIPGRQRETQYFGPGTRLLVL.

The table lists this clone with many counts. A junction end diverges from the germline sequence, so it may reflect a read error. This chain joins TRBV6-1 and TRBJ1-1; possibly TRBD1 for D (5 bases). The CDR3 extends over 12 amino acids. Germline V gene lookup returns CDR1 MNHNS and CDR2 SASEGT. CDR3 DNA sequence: TGTGCCAGCAGTGAAGCTGATAGGGGTTGGGAATTT. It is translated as CASSEADRGWEF.

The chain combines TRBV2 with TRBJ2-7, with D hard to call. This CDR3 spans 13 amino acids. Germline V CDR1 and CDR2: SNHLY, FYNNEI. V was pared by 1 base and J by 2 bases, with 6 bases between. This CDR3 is CASSEGHTYEQYF. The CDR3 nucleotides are TGTGCCAGCAGTGAAGGGCACACCTACGAGCAGTACTTC.

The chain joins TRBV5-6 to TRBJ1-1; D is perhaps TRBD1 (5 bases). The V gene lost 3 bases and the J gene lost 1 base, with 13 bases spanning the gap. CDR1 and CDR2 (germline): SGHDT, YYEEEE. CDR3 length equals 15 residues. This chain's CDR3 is CASSSLPTENTEAFF. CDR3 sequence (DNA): TGTGCCAGCAGCTCGCTACCGACAGAGAACACTGAAGCTTTCTTT.